A selection of T cell receptor beta chains follows, all from one sample in a study of graft-versus-host responses after intestinal transplantation. Measured with immunoSEQ multiplex PCR; TCRdb has only the in-frame clones, and not every one. There are 65,000 to 100,000 clones in the sample; roughly 92% occur only once, and roughly 0.36% lies in the top ten. Their antigens remain unidentified. The source was unstimulated CD8+ T cells sorted from spleen or lymph node cells, collected before transplant. The receptors shown here come from a human donor who was the organ donor for an intestinal transplant. Both conserved end residues are trimmed from each CDR3. Each record gives: V gene, J gene, CDR3 length, CDR3 protein.

TRBV19	TRBJ1-5	14	ASSMLSRGLDQPQH
TRBV7-9	TRBJ2-1	13	ASSLDGQGGGEQF
TRBV13	.	12	ASSLEGEMSEQY
TRBV4-1	TRBJ1-2	11	ASSQDGGDGYT
TRBV5-6	TRBJ2-7	13	ASSSFRERLYEQY
TRBV29-1	TRBJ1-4	8	SVYNEKLF
TRBV7-9	.	13	ASSPKRTAGNEQY
TRBV25-1	TRBJ1-5	12	ASSSTTGNQPQH
TRBV4-3	TRBJ2-5	13	ASSQDLGGVETQY
TRBV9	TRBJ1-5	12	ASSVVRGNQPQH
TRBV19	TRBJ2-7	16	ASKPGQGHASSFYEQY
TRBV4-3	TRBJ2-1	13	ASSLKRGAYNEQF
TRBV13	TRBJ1-1	12	ASSQQQGWTEAF
TRBV21-1	TRBJ2-7	13	ASSNQEPGSHEQY
TRBV7-9	TRBJ2-1	15	ASGNLPTGGRRGEQF
TRBV7-2	TRBJ2-5	13	ASSLFPAGEETQY
TRBV7-2	TRBJ1-1	12	ASSLSDTRSEAF
TRBV4-3	TRBJ2-5	15	ASSQDSSGAGLREQY
TRBV4-2	TRBJ1-1	14	ASSQVASEFPTEAF
TRBV2	TRBJ1-4	10	AGTGANEKLF
TRBV7-6	TRBJ1-1	12	ASSLGGEDTEAF
TRBV7-8	TRBJ2-5	11	ASSLAPGETQY
TRBV19	TRBJ1-2	11	ASGQGLNYGYT
TRBV7-2	TRBJ1-1	10	ASSLGGVEAF
TRBV19	TRBJ1-5	12	ASSIQGLNQPQH
TRBV9	TRBJ2-7	11	ARSGLERYEQY
TRBV9	TRBJ2-7	14	ASSFPGGLNTYEQY
TRBV19	TRBJ2-3	10	ASGQGPDTQY
TRBV7-8	TRBJ1-1	12	ASSPRTGGTEAF
TRBV21-1	TRBJ2-5	15	ASSKVRHRDTGETQY
TRBV5-1	TRBJ2-1	12	ASSRGLAVNEQF
TRBV11-2	TRBJ2-1	13	ASSLIAGGRNEQF